This T cell receptor (beta chain) was found in a study of T cells after yellow fever vaccination. In the study overall: Some fractions had low cell numbers, and these were prepared with SMART-Seq v4 Ultra Low Input.

About this clonotype: The antigen remains undetermined.

CDR1 and CDR2 from the germline V gene are LGHNA and YSLEER. The CDR3 is made up of 16 amino acids. The V end lost 0 bases, the J end lost 3 bases, and 14 bases lay between the germline ends. TCRdb re-called the 5' RACE reads with MiXCR, one entry per CDR3 protein. Here the sample spans approximately 450,000 distinct CDR3 sequences, roughly a sixth being singletons. Regarding the study as a whole: One caveat is that FACS-sorted repertoires could contain abundant clonotypes contaminating from the bulk population. Researchers report a weaker secondary response that nonetheless peaked faster, day 5 versus 15.

The receptor was derived from a man aged 18 to 29 who received the YFV17D yellow fever vaccine. Sequenced material: PBMCs, taken before the yellow fever booster vaccination. The rearrangement joins TRBV4-3 to TRBJ2-5; perhaps TRBD2 as D (6 bases). As DNA, the CDR3 is TGCGCCAGCAGCCAAGAGCGAAGCGGGCGGGAAGAGACCCAGTACTTC. This gives the protein CASSQERSGREETQYF.